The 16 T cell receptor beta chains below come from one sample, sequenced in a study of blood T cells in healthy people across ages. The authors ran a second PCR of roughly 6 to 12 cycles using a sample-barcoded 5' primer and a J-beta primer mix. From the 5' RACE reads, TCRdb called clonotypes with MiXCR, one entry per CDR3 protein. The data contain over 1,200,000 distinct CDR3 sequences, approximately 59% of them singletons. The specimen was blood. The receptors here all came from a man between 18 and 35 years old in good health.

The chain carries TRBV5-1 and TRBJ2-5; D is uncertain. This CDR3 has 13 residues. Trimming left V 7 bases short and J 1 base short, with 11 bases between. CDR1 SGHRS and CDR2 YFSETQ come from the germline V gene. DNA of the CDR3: TGCGCCAGCTCGCTATTTATCCAAGAGACCCAGTACTTC. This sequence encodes CASSLFIQETQYF.

The DNA of the CDR3 is TGTGCCAGCAGCTATACAGAGACCTACGAGCAGTACTTC. This encodes CASSYTETYEQYF. The chain has TRBV13 and TRBJ2-7; unclear D gene. Trimming took 4 bases from V and 2 from J, leaving 9 bases between them. This CDR3 spans 13 amino acids. From germline, CDR1 is PRHDT and CDR2 FYEKMQ (reference sequence).

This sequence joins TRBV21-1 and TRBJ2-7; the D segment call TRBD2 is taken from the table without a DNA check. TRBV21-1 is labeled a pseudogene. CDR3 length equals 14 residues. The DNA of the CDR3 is TGTGCCAGCAGCAACCGCGGGAGTATCCACGAGCAGTACTTC. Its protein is CASSNRGSIHEQYF.

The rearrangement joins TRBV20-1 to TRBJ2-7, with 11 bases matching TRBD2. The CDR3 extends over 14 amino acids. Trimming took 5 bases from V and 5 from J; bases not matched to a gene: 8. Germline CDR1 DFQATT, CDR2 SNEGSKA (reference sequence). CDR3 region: CSAVAGGEEDEQYF. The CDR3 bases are TGCAGTGCTGTAGCGGGAGGGGAGGAGGACGAGCAGTACTTC.

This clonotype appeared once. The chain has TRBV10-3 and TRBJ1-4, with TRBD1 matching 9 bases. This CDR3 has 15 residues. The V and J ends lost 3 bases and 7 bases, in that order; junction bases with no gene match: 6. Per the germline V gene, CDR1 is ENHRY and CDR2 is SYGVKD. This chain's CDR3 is CAISERTGEAEKLFF. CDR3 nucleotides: TGTGCCATCAGTGAAAGGACAGGGGAGGCTGAAAAACTGTTTTTT.

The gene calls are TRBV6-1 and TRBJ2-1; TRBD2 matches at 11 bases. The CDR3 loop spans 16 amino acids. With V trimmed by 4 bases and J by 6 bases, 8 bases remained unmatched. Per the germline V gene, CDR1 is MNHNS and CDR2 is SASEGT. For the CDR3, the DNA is TGTGCCAGCAGTGGGCCGACTAGCGGGAAGATCAATGAGCAGTTCTTC. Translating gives CASSGPTSGKINEQFF.

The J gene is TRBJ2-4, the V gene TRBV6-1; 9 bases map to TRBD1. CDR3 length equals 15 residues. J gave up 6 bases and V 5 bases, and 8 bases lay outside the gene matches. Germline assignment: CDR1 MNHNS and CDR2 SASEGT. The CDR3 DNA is TGTGCCAGCAGTCTAAAAGGACAGGGGAGAAACATTCAGTACTTC. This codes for CASSLKGQGRNIQYF.

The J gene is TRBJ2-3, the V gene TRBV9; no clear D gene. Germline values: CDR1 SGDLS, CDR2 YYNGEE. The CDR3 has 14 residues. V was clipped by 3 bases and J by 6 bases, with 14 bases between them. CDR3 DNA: TGTGCCAGCAGCGACGGGCCTGATGGCGATACGCAGTATTTT. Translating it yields CASSDGPDGDTQYF. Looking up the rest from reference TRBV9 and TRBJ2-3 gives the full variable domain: DSGVTQTPKHLITATGQRVTLRCSPRSGDLSVYWYQQSLDQGLQFLIQYYNGEERAKGNILERFSAQQFPDLHSELNLSSLELGDSALYFCASSDGPDGDTQYFGPGTRLTVL.

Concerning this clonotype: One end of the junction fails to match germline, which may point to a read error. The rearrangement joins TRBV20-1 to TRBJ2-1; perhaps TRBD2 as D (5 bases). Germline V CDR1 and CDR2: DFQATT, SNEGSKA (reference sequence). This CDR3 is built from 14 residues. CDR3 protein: CSTRVPLGMYEQFF. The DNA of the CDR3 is TGCAGTACTAGAGTCCCCCTAGGGATGTATGAGCAGTTCTTC.

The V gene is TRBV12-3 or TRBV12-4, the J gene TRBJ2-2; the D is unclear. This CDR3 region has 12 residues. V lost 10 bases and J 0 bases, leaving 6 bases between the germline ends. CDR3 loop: CATQTNTGELFF. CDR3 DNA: TGTGCCACCCAGACGAACACCGGGGAGCTGTTTTTT.

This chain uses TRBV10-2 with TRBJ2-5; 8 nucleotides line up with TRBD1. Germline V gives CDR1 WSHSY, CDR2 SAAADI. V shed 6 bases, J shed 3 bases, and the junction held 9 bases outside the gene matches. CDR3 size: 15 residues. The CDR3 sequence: CASSGDRGPKETQYF. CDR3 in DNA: TGCGCCAGCAGCGGCGACAGGGGCCCGAAAGAGACCCAGTACTTC.

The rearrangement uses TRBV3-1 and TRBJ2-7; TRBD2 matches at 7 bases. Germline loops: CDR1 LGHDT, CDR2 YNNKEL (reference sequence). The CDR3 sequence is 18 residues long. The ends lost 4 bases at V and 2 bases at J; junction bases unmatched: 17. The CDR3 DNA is TGTGCCAGCAGCCCATCCGGAGGCAGCGGGGTAAGAACCTACGAGCAGTACTTC. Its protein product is CASSPSGGSGVRTYEQYF.

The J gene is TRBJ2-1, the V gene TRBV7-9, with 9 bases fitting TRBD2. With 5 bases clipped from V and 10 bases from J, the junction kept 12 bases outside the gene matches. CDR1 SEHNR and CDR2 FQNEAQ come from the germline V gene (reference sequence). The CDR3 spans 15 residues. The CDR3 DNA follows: TGTGCCAGCAGCCTAACTTCTAGCGGGGAAGACGAGCAGTTCTTC. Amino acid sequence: CASSLTSSGEDEQFF. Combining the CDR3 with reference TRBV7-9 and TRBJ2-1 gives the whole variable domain DTGVSQNPRHKITKRGQNVTFRCDPISEHNRLYWYRQTLGQGPEFLTYFQNEAQLEKSRLLSDRFSAERPKGSFSTLEIQRTEQGDSAMYLCASSLTSSGEDEQFFGPGTRLTVL.

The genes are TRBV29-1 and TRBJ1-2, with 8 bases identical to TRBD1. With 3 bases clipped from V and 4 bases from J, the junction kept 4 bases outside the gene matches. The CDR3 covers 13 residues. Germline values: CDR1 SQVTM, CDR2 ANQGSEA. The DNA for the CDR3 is TGCAGCGTTGAGGACAGGGTGCCCTATGGCTACACCTTC. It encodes CSVEDRVPYGYTF.

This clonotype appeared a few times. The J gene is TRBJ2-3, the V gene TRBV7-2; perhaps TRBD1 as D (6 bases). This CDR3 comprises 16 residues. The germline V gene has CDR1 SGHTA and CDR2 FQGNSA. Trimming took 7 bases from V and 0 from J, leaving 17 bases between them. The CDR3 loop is CASTGGGPTSTDTQYF. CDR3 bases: TGTGCCAGCACCGGTGGGGGCCCAACTAGCACAGATACGCAGTATTTT.

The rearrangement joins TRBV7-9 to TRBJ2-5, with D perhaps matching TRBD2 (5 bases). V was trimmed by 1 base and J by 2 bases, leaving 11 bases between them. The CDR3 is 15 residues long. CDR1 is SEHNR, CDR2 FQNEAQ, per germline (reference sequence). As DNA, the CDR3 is TGTGCCAGCAGCTTAGACTTGGGCGGGCAAGAGACCCAGTACTTC. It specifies CASSLDLGGQETQYF.